Below are 23 T cell receptor beta chains sequenced from a single sample in a study of T cell changes during pregnancy in multiple sclerosis. Method: immunoSEQ multiplex PCR; TCRdb's copy keeps in-frame clones and lacks some. The sample has 79,000 or so clones; around 90% are singletons. The sequencing used CD4+ T cells from peripheral blood mononuclear cells, collected before pregnancy. The receptors were gathered from a female donor with multiple sclerosis, enrolled in a pregnancy study.

V is TRBV5-1 and J is TRBJ2-6; 12 bases are a match to TRBD2. After removal of 9 bases from V and 4 bases from J, the junction contained 11 bases not matched to a gene. Per germline, CDR1 SGHRS and CDR2 YFSETQ. The CDR3 has 17 residues. The CDR3 DNA is TGCGCCACCCAACTAGCGGGGGGCATCTCCGGGGCCAACGTCCTGACTTTC. Translation: CATQLAGGISGANVLTF.

The V gene is TRBV19, the J gene TRBJ1-5; TRBD1 is a possible D gene (5 bases). Trimming removed 1 base from V and 0 bases from J, with 10 bases in between. The CDR3 spans 16 residues. Germline assignment: CDR1 LNHDA and CDR2 SQIVND (reference sequence). The CDR3 loop reads CASSIVAGYSNQPQHF. CDR3 DNA: TGTGCCAGTAGTATAGTGGCAGGGTATAGCAATCAGCCCCAGCATTTT.

The J gene is TRBJ2-2, the V gene TRBV5-4; possibly TRBD2 for D (6 bases). V was clipped by 4 bases and J by 0 bases, with 10 bases between them. Germline V CDR1 and CDR2: SGHNT, YYREEE (reference sequence). This CDR3 spans 15 amino acids. The CDR3 DNA is TGTGCCAGCAGCGGGGAGCGGGCGAACACCGGGGAGCTGTTTTTT. Its protein is CASSGERANTGELFF.

V usage is TRBV30 and J usage is TRBJ2-1; TRBD2 is a possible D gene (7 bases). This CDR3 is built from 18 residues. Trimming shortened V by 0 bases and J by 1 base, and 19 bases separated the two germline ends. The V gene's germline CDR1 is GTSNPN and CDR2 SVGIG (reference sequence). As DNA, the CDR3 is TGTGCCTGGAGTGTACCGGACGGGCGGGGGCCGTCCTACAATGAGCAGTTCTTC. This translates into CAWSVPDGRGPSYNEQFF.

The chain joins TRBV7-9 to TRBJ2-2; D may be TRBD2 (6 bases). V lost 9 bases to trimming and J lost 2 bases, with 10 bases between them. Per germline, CDR1 SEHNR and CDR2 FQNEAQ (reference sequence). The CDR3 sequence is 13 residues long. The CDR3 DNA sequence: TGTGCCAGACCGACTAGTAACACCGGGGAGCTGTTTTTT. This gives the protein CARPTSNTGELFF. Full variable domain (outside the CDR3, taken from reference TRBV7-9 and TRBJ2-2): DTGVSQNPRHKITKRGQNVTFRCDPISEHNRLYWYRQTLGQGPEFLTYFQNEAQLEKSRLLSDRFSAERPKGSFSTLEIQRTEQGDSAMYLCARPTSNTGELFFGEGSRLTVL.

The chain uses TRBV5-1 and TRBJ2-1; 10 nucleotides align to TRBD2. Germline V gene sequence: CDR1 SGHRS, CDR2 YFSETQ. This CDR3 comprises 13 residues. V lost 2 bases, J lost 10 bases, and 3 bases stayed unmatched. The CDR3 DNA sequence: TGCGCCAGCAGCTTCCAACTAGCGGGGGAGCAGTTCTTC. Encoded protein: CASSFQLAGEQFF.

V is TRBV15 and J is TRBJ1-4, with TRBD1 as a possible D gene (6 bases). This CDR3 has 15 amino acids. V was pared by 2 bases and J by 2 bases, with 9 bases between. Germline V gives CDR1 LNHNV, CDR2 YYDKDF (reference sequence). The CDR3 DNA follows: TGTGCCACCAGCAGATTACAGGGTACTAATGAAAAACTGTTTTTT. Its translation: CATSRLQGTNEKLFF. Filled out from reference TRBV15 and TRBJ1-4, the complete variable domain reads DAMVIQNPRYQVTQFGKPVTLSCSQTLNHNVMYWYQQKSSQAPKLLFHYYDKDFNNEADTPDNFQSRRPNTSFCFLDIRSPGLGDTAMYLCATSRLQGTNEKLFFGSGTQLSVL.

The chain carries TRBV6-1 and TRBJ2-7; 7 bases fit TRBD2. From germline, CDR1 is MNHNS and CDR2 SASEGT. The CDR3 covers 12 residues. With 6 bases clipped from V and 6 bases from J, the junction kept 5 bases outside the gene matches. The DNA for the CDR3 is TGTGCCAGCAGGGGACTAACCGGCGAGCAGTACTTC. Its translation is CASRGLTGEQYF.

The V gene is TRBV7-9, the J gene TRBJ1-1; D gene unclear. CDR1 and CDR2 (germline): SEHNR, FQNEAQ (reference sequence). V lost 2 bases and J 3 bases, leaving 10 bases between the germline ends. This CDR3 has 14 residues. The CDR3 nucleotides read TGTGCCAGCAGCTTACGGGGTAGGGACACTGAAGCTTTCTTT. This codes for CASSLRGRDTEAFF. The complete variable domain, with remaining parts taken from reference TRBV7-9 and TRBJ1-1, reads DTGVSQNPRHKITKRGQNVTFRCDPISEHNRLYWYRQTLGQGPEFLTYFQNEAQLEKSRLLSDRFSAERPKGSFSTLEIQRTEQGDSAMYLCASSLRGRDTEAFFGQGTRLTVV.

This rearrangement joins TRBV9 to TRBJ2-4; maybe TRBD2 (5 bases). Trimming removed 0 bases from V and 5 bases from J, with 12 bases in between. CDR3 length equals 15 residues. The V gene's germline CDR1 is SGDLS and CDR2 YYNGEE. This chain's CDR3 is CASSVAVFGENIQYF. CDR3 coding DNA: TGTGCCAGCAGCGTAGCCGTCTTCGGGGAAAACATTCAGTACTTC.

The chain employs TRBV29-1 and TRBJ1-2; D is ambiguous. CDR3 length: 12 residues. V was trimmed by 4 bases and J by 4 bases, leaving 10 bases between them. Germline CDR1 reads SQVTM; CDR2 reads ANQGSEA. The CDR3 region is CSVAPTLYGYTF. CDR3 DNA: TGCAGCGTTGCCCCAACTCTCTATGGCTACACCTTC.

The chain employs TRBV7-9 and TRBJ1-4, with D maybe TRBD1 (5 bases). V lost 5 bases and J lost 0, with 16 bases in between. Germline V lookup: CDR1 SEHNR, CDR2 FQNEAQ (reference sequence). CDR3 length: 17 residues. The CDR3 is CASSPGGGPATNEKLFF. For the CDR3, the DNA is TGTGCCAGCAGCCCTGGGGGGGGACCCGCAACTAATGAAAAACTGTTTTTT.

The chain combines TRBV5-4 with TRBJ2-2; D possibly corresponds to TRBD1 (5 bases). Trimming shortened V by 4 bases and J by 3 bases, and 13 bases separated the two germline ends. The germline CDR1 and CDR2 sequences are SGHNT and YYREEE (reference sequence). This CDR3 is built from 15 residues. The CDR3 sequence is CASSLGAGDTGELFF. CDR3 in DNA: TGTGCCAGCAGCCTTGGGGCTGGCGACACCGGGGAGCTGTTTTTT.

The V call is TRBV5-1, the J call TRBJ2-1; D may be TRBD2 (7 bases). Between the trimmed V and J ends, which lost 8 bases and 5 bases, there was a span of 14 bases. CDR1 is SGHRS and CDR2 is YFSETQ in the germline V gene. This CDR3 comprises 13 residues. CDR3 coding DNA: TGCGCCAGGGGGGGGCCGTACAACAATGAGCAGTTCTTC. This sequence encodes CARGGPYNNEQFF.

This chain links TRBV5-1 with TRBJ1-2; 7 positions agree with TRBD1. Losses at the gene ends were 8 bases for V and 8 bases for J; bases not matched to a gene: 18. The germline gives CDR1 SGHRS, CDR2 YFSETQ. The CDR3 is 15 residues long. The chain's CDR3 is CASAGGGGNLGGYTF. For the CDR3, the DNA is TGCGCCAGTGCCGGAGGGGGCGGAAATCTGGGGGGCTACACCTTC.

V gene TRBV6-1 combines with J gene TRBJ1-3; D gene uncertain. CDR1 and CDR2 (germline): MNHNS, SASEGT. This CDR3 region has 14 residues. V was clipped by 8 bases and J by 1 base, with 12 bases between them. This CDR3 reads CASGERLSGNTIYF. DNA of the CDR3: TGTGCCAGCGGGGAGAGACTTTCTGGAAACACCATATATTTT.

This sequence joins TRBV5-1 and TRBJ2-5, with D unclear. The CDR3 has 14 amino acids. V lost 0 bases and J 0 bases, leaving 6 bases between the germline ends. The germline V gene encodes CDR1 SGHRS and CDR2 YFSETQ. The CDR3 is CASSLGSNQETQYF. The CDR3 DNA follows: TGCGCCAGCAGCTTGGGGAGCAACCAAGAGACCCAGTACTTC.

Worth noting for this clone: Other DNA sequences from this sample encode an identical CDR3 as well. V usage is TRBV6-5 and J usage is TRBJ1-3; D not resolved. This CDR3 has 15 amino acids. The V gene's germline CDR1 is MNHEY and CDR2 SVGAGI. Between the trimmed V and J ends, which lost 0 bases and 1 base, there was a span of 7 bases. The CDR3 loop reads CASSYSTGSGNTIYF. As DNA, the CDR3 is TGTGCCAGCAGTTACTCCACGGGGTCTGGAAACACCATATATTTT.

The chain couples TRBV7-2 to TRBJ2-5, with a possible D match to TRBD2 (6 bases). V shed 5 bases and J shed 5 bases, with 21 bases lying between them. Looked up from germline, CDR1 is SGHTA and CDR2 is FQGNSA. The CDR3 loop spans 16 amino acids. The CDR3 reads CASSPSGLGRVETQYF. The CDR3 DNA reads as TGTGCCAGCAGCCCATCGGGACTGGGCCGAGTGGAGACCCAGTACTTC.

The V call is TRBV10-3, the J call TRBJ2-1; TRBD2 matches at 8 bases. This CDR3 is 15 amino acids long. Trimming removed 4 bases from V and 7 bases from J; junction bases left unmatched: 9. CDR1 is ENHRY and CDR2 is SYGVKD in the germline V gene. The CDR3 loop is CAISGSGGVGNEQFF. CDR3 sequence (DNA): TGTGCCATCAGTGGAAGCGGGGGAGTAGGTAATGAGCAGTTCTTC.

The chain is built from TRBV27 and TRBJ1-2; possibly TRBD1 for D (5 bases). Per the germline V gene, CDR1 is MNHEY and CDR2 is SMNVEV (reference sequence). The ends were cut back, 5 bases at V and 5 bases at J, with 12 bases in the middle. The CDR3 spans 13 residues. The CDR3 DNA is TGTGCCAGCAGTCCCCGGGGGGGTTATGGCTACACCTTC. Its translation: CASSPRGGYGYTF.

The chain joins TRBV9 to TRBJ1-2; 8 bases line up with TRBD1. The CDR3 has 17 amino acids. Germline trimming cut 0 bases from V and 2 bases from J; bases unmatched to any gene: 9. Per germline, CDR1 SGDLS and CDR2 YYNGEE. As DNA, the CDR3 is TGTGCCAGCAGCGTAGCCGGGGGGACAGGATTAAACTATGGCTACACCTTC. Encoded protein: CASSVAGGTGLNYGYTF.

J is TRBJ2-1 and V is TRBV5-4; 14 nucleotides match TRBD2. Germline CDR1 and CDR2: SGHNT and YYREEE (reference sequence). The V segment lost 4 bases and the J segment 7 bases; nucleotides outside the gene matches: 4. The CDR3 contains 15 residues. The CDR3 nucleotides are TGTGCCAGCAGCCCGACTAGCGGGAGGGGGAATGAGCAGTTCTTC. This encodes CASSPTSGRGNEQFF.